The next 2 T cell receptor beta chains were all read from a single sample in a study of cytomegalovirus exposure and HLA in healthy donors. The PCR had 60 Vbeta and 13 Jbeta primers. Here immunoSEQ multiplex PCR was the method, and the copy in TCRdb shows in-frame clones only, minus some. The table lists 180,000 or so clones, roughly 74% of them singletons. Material for sequencing was PBMCs. The receptors here all came from a middle-aged woman in good health and CMV-seropositive.

The gene calls are TRBV5-8 and TRBJ2-3, with a tentative D call TRBD2 (6 bases). With 0 bases removed from V and 0 bases from J, the gap between germline ends came to 11 bases. CDR1 and CDR2 from the germline V gene are SGHTS and YDEGEE. This CDR3 has 16 amino acids. The CDR3 DNA sequence: TGTGCCAGCAGCTTGGTGGGGGGACTGAGCACAGATACGCAGTATTTT. Amino acid sequence: CASSLVGGLSTDTQYF.

This clone was seen a handful of times. V and J are TRBV27 and TRBJ2-1, with TRBD2 matching over 12 bases. The CDR3 covers 16 residues. The germline V gene has CDR1 MNHEY and CDR2 SMNVEV (reference sequence). Losses at the gene ends were 4 bases for V and 10 bases for J; bases not matched to a gene: 11. The CDR3 loop is CASSYSRTSGTREQFF. Here the CDR3 DNA reads TGTGCCAGCAGTTACTCGCGGACTAGCGGGACTCGGGAGCAGTTCTTC.